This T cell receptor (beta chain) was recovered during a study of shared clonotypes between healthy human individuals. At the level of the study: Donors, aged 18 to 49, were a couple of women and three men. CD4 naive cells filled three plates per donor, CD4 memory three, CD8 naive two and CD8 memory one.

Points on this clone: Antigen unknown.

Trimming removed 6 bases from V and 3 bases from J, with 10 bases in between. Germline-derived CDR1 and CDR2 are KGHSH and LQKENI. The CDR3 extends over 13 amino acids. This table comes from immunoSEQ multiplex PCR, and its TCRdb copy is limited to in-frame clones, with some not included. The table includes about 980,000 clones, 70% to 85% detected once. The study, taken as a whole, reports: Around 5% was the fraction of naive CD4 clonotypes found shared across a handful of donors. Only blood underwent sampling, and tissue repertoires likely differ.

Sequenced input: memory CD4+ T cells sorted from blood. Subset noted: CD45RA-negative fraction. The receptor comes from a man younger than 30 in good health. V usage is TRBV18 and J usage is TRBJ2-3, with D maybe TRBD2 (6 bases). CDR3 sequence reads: CASSPGATDTQYF. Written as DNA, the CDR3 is TGTGCCAGCTCGCCGGGAGCTACAGATACGCAGTATTTT. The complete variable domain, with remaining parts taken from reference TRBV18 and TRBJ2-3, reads NAGVMQNPRHLVRRRGQEARLRCSPMKGHSHVYWYRQLPEEGLKFMVYLQKENIIDESGMPKERFSAEFPKEGPSILRIQQVVRGDSAAYFCASSPGATDTQYFGPGTRLTVL.